This TCR beta chain was recorded in a study of neurological immune-mediated disorders (dated by TCRdb to between 2018 and 2020). The study in broad terms: Using UMI-based sequencing, the study compared peripheral blood TCR-beta repertoires from patients with HTLV-I-associated myelopathy (HAM/TSP), patients with multiple sclerosis, and healthy controls. Of the approximately 68 subjects in the cohort, about 14 were HAM/TSP patients, approximately 35 were multiple sclerosis patients, and some 20 were healthy controls. Each longitudinal HAM/TSP and healthy donor was sampled at 3 time-points spaced at about 3-45 month intervals. The 90 to 110 TCR-beta libraries included longitudinal samples, technical triplicates and paired sorted CD4+ and CD8+ T-cell subsets alongside PBMC samples. On the study overall, not on this receptor specifically: The highest TCR clonal expansion was observed in HAM/TSP patients, whereas the lowest was observed in MS patients, even when compared with healthy controls. No identical CDR3 amino acid sequences were found to be shared among expanded clones across subjects, suggesting that TCR-beta repertoires were private in all groups.

This clonotype was seen ten or more times. The target of this receptor is not known. Mismatch with germline at one junction end may stem from a read error. The germline V gene (reference sequence) provides CDR1 LNHNV and CDR2 YYDKDF. From its cysteine to its phenylalanine, the CDR3 spans 14 amino acids. Here the CDR3 DNA is all that survives: 42 bases in frame from base 1. cDNA was synthesized by template-switch 5'RACE using a primer carrying a 10-nucleotide random unique molecular identifier by which each TCR transcript was tagged. Every sequencing run yielded over 180 million TCR-beta sequences covering 15-18 subjects. The RNeasy kit was used to extract total RNA. The KAPA Real-time Library Amplification kit was used to amplify TCR-beta VDJ regions with primers targeting the TCR constant region and the 5'RACE anchor. A first PCR added sample indexes and Illumina adaptors, and a second PCR then raised library yield. The roughly 650 bp TCR product was size-selected on a 2% E-gel SizeSelection system after Ampure bead purification. Library quality was checked on a Bioanalyzer, concentration was measured with Qubit, and libraries were quantified with the Kapa Library Quantification kit before pooling. Paired-end 2 x 150 bp sequencing of the libraries was performed on an Illumina HiSeq 2500. To increase sequence diversity, roughly 24-32% phiX was spiked into each library pool. The authors processed their data as follows. The UMI-based MiGEC pipeline processed quality-filtered reads and removed over 85% of raw TCR sequences during error correction. IMGT germline references were used for alignment of VDJ genes, and clonotypes were defined by a unique CDR3 amino acid sequence together with V-J genes. Clonal expansion, Shannon diversity and CDR3 relatedness were evaluated with VDJtools (CalcPairwiseDistances, ClusterSamples), while phylogenetic trees were built in CLCbio workbench. A clone was classed as expanded if it had 8 or more unique UMIs, a cutoff based on coefficient-of-variation modelling across technical triplicates. The raw public reads went through TCRdb reprocessing: fastp at Q25, MiXCR clone calling, in-frame beta chains kept. Identical CDR3 proteins give one entry, which carries the most common genes and DNA. The V and J calls here are based on TCRdb, not the publication. Present in this sample are around 100,000 distinct CDR3 sequences, more than 10% of which were seen just once. Around 3.1% of the sample is in the top ten clones.

Reading the label with the study, this specimen's time point is: longitudinal time-point 3. Libraries from unsorted PBMCs were made from 2 million PBMCs kept in RNAlater at -80 degrees C until RNA extraction. Peripheral blood was subjected to Ficoll-Hypaque density gradient centrifugation to isolate PBMCs, which were then cryopreserved in liquid nitrogen. The sequence was collected from a female donor with HTLV-1-associated myelopathy (HAM/TSP). Sequences were obtained from PBMCs. The V and J genes are TRBV15 and TRBJ2-5; a tentative D match to TRBD2 spans 6 bases. The CDR3 in this case is CATSARLGVETQYF. The nucleotide sequence reads as follows: TGTGCTACCAGCGCCCGACTAGGGGTAGAGACCCAGTACTTC. Outside the CDR3, residues come from the reference TRBV15 and TRBJ2-5 proteins, so the full variable domain is: DAMVIQNPRYQVTQFGKPVTLSCSQTLNHNVMYWYQQKSSQAPKLLFHYYDKDFNNEADTPDNFQSRRPNTSFCFLDIRSPGLGDTAMYLCATSARLGVETQYFGPGTRLLVL.